The 15 T cell receptor beta chains below all came from one sample that was sequenced in a study of cytomegalovirus exposure and HLA in healthy donors. Researchers ran the PCR with 60 Vbeta and 13 Jbeta primers. The method was immunoSEQ multiplex PCR; TCRdb's version includes in-frame clones alone and lacks a portion of them. Here the sample spans roughly 100,000 clones, around 73% being singletons. Material: PBMCs. The source is a woman in her thirties or forties in good health and CMV-seronegative.

In its sample, this clone was seen once. The V and J genes are TRBV7-9 and TRBJ2-7, with 7 bases lining up with TRBD1. CDR3 length: 13 residues. CDR1 is SEHNR, CDR2 FQNEAQ, per germline (reference sequence). V shed 5 bases, J shed 3 bases, and the junction held 4 bases outside the gene matches. The CDR3 is CASSRDSRYEQYF. The CDR3 nucleotides are TGTGCCAGCAGCCGGGACAGCCGCTACGAGCAGTACTTC.

CDR3 loop: CASSLTRTGDEQYF. CDR3 in DNA: TGTGCCAGCAGCTTGACTAGGACAGGGGACGAGCAGTACTTC. This rearrangement joins TRBV5-4 to TRBJ2-7, with 9 positions matching TRBD1. The CDR3 covers 14 residues. Trimming took 1 base from V and 5 from J; bases not matched to a gene: 4. Germline V gives CDR1 SGHNT, CDR2 YYREEE (reference sequence).

V is TRBV27 and J is TRBJ2-2; D not certain. Germline loops: CDR1 MNHEY, CDR2 SMNVEV (reference sequence). With 3 bases removed from V and 4 bases from J, the gap between germline ends came to 9 bases. The CDR3 covers 14 residues. CDR3 sequence: CASSLRIGTGELFF. The CDR3 DNA is TGTGCCAGCAGTTTGAGGATCGGCACCGGGGAGCTGTTTTTT.

The V gene is TRBV6-5, the J gene TRBJ2-1; 8 positions agree with TRBD1. V lost 4 bases and J lost 9; bases outside the gene matches: 2. Germline V gene sequence: CDR1 MNHEY, CDR2 SVGAGI. The length of the CDR3 is 12 residues. CDR3 region: CASSLDRGEQFF. For the CDR3, the DNA is TGTGCCAGCAGTTTAGACAGGGGTGAGCAGTTCTTC.

V usage is TRBV4-3 and J usage is TRBJ1-1; TRBD1 might be the D (6 bases). The CDR3 has 17 residues. V was shortened by 0 bases and J by 4 bases, with 18 bases between the two germline ends. Germline V lookup: CDR1 LGHNA, CDR2 YSLEER. The CDR3 nucleotides read TGCGCCAGCAGCCAAGATCGGGTCAGGGGTAGTCCCACTGAAGCTTTCTTT. This gives the protein CASSQDRVRGSPTEAFF.

The V gene is TRBV28, the J gene TRBJ1-1; 10 bases agree with TRBD1. The germline V gene has CDR1 MDHEN and CDR2 SYDVKM. The CDR3 is made up of 16 amino acids. V was pared by 5 bases and J by 0 bases, with 6 bases of the junction left unmatched. In nucleotides, the CDR3 is TGTGCCAGCAGTCCCGGGACAGGGGATATGAACACTGAAGCTTTCTTT. Translated: CASSPGTGDMNTEAFF.

The chain employs TRBV5-1 and TRBJ2-4, with 7 bases aligning to TRBD1. With 4 bases clipped from V and 7 bases from J, the junction kept 8 bases outside the gene matches. The CDR3 contains 14 residues. The germline V gene has CDR1 SGHRS and CDR2 YFSETQ. The CDR3 coding sequence is TGCGCCAGCAGCAGAGAGGGGGCGCGGAACATTCAGTACTTC. It yields the protein CASSREGARNIQYF.

The V gene is TRBV4-1, the J gene TRBJ2-7; D is possibly TRBD1 (5 bases). The CDR3 contains 13 residues. The V end was cut by 0 bases, the J end by 7 bases, with 10 bases between. CDR1 and CDR2 (germline): MGHRA, YSYEKL. This chain's CDR3 is CASSQEGWTEQYF. CDR3 in DNA: TGCGCCAGCAGCCAAGAGGGGTGGACAGAGCAGTACTTC.

This clone was seen more than once but under ten times. The V and J genes are TRBV6-6 and TRBJ1-1; possibly TRBD1 for D (5 bases). This CDR3 spans 14 amino acids. Germline V gene sequence: CDR1 MNHNY, CDR2 SVGAGI (reference sequence). Deletions cut 5 bases from V and 5 bases from J, with 15 bases between. The CDR3 sequence: CASSPAGGRTEAFF. In DNA form, the CDR3 reads TGTGCCAGCAGTCCGGCGGGGGGAAGGACTGAAGCTTTCTTT.

Remarks on this clone: Lacking the conserved final phenylalanine or tryptophan, this CDR3 likely reflects a read error. The chain couples TRBV5-6 to TRBJ1-2; tentative D call: TRBD1 (6 bases). Trimming left V 4 bases short and J 6 bases short, with 16 bases between. The CDR3 is 14 residues long. In germline, CDR1 is SGHDT, CDR2 YYEEEE. This CDR3 reads CASSPQGTVNGYTL. CDR3 DNA sequence: TGTGCCAGCAGCCCCCAGGGGACGGTGAATGGCTACACCCTC.

The chain recombines TRBV5-6 with TRBJ2-3; 8 bases fit TRBD2. The CDR3 loop spans 16 amino acids. J gave up 6 bases and V 1 base, and 10 bases lay outside the gene matches. CDR1 and CDR2 from the germline V gene are SGHDT and YYEEEE. This chain's CDR3 is CASSLLREGFGDTQYF. The CDR3 nucleotides are TGTGCCAGCAGCTTGCTCCGGGAGGGGTTTGGGGATACGCAGTATTTT.

As DNA, the CDR3 is TGTGCCAGCAGCTTAGCGCGGCAGGGGGCGCCGTTCTTC. Translation gives CASSLARQGAPFF. The chain couples TRBV7-2 to TRBJ2-1; 8 nucleotides align to TRBD1. This CDR3 contains 13 residues. V lost 0 bases and J lost 15; bases outside the gene matches: 7. CDR1 SGHTA and CDR2 FQGNSA come from the germline V gene.

Concerning this clone: Other DNA sequences in the same sample also yield this CDR3. V is TRBV7-3 and J is TRBJ1-1, with 9 bases fitting TRBD1. This CDR3 has 13 residues. V dropped 5 bases and J dropped 6; count of bases not matched to a gene: 4. CDR1 and CDR2 from the germline V gene are SGHTA and FQGTGA. The CDR3: CASSRQGVAEAFF. The CDR3 DNA reads TGTGCCAGCAGCCGACAGGGGGTTGCTGAAGCTTTCTTT. The complete variable domain, with remaining parts taken from reference TRBV7-3 and TRBJ1-1, reads GAGVSQTPSNKVTEKGKYVELRCDPISGHTALYWYRQSLGQGPEFLIYFQGTGAADDSGLPNDRFFAVRPEGSVSTLKIQRTERGDSAVYLCASSRQGVAEAFFGQGTRLTVV.

The chain is built from TRBV7-8 and TRBJ1-2, with 8 positions matching TRBD1. V was clipped by 7 bases and J by 4 bases; unmatched bases: 5. The CDR3 contains 13 residues. The germline V gene encodes CDR1 SGHVS and CDR2 FQNEAQ. The CDR3 protein is CASTTGEAYGYTF. CDR3 in DNA: TGTGCCAGCACGACAGGGGAAGCCTATGGCTACACCTTC.

This chain uses TRBV9 with TRBJ2-5; D is undetermined. This CDR3 comprises 17 residues. Germline V gives CDR1 SGDLS, CDR2 YYNGEE. The V gene lost 0 bases and the J gene lost 2 bases, with 17 bases spanning the gap. The CDR3 region is CASSVEDPGSHQETQYF. Written as DNA, the CDR3 is TGTGCCAGCAGCGTAGAGGATCCAGGTTCACATCAAGAGACCCAGTACTTC.